The present T cell receptor beta chain was sequenced within a study of blood T cell repertoires in COVID-19. Produced via immunoSEQ multiplex PCR; TCRdb's table is partial and in-frame only. The sample records about 150,000 clones, over 75% being singletons. The sequencing input was PBMCs or T cells enriched from blood (not recorded which). The clonotype was recovered from a woman between 45 and 60 years old who had recovered from COVID-19.

The CDR3 coding sequence is TGTGCCAGCTCACCCTCCGGGACAGCCTACGAGCAGTACTTC. Residues: CASSPSGTAYEQYF. The chain combines TRBV18 with TRBJ2-7; 7 bases match TRBD1. V trimming: 3 bases; J trimming: 2 bases; junction bases outside the gene matches: 4. Germline loops: CDR1 KGHSH, CDR2 LQKENI. This CDR3 has 14 amino acids.